This TCR beta chain was retrieved from a study of blood T cell repertoires in COVID-19. Looking at the study overall: In each case, the material was cDNA or gDNA derived from T cells, B-cell-depleted T cells, or PBMCs.

Recovered participants had two consecutive negative NP/OP PCR tests, healthcare professional clearance, or symptom resolution. Method: immunoSEQ multiplex PCR; TCRdb's copy keeps in-frame clones and lacks some. There are approximately 450,000 clones in the sample; 80% to 90% occur only once, and 1% to 1.3% lies in the top ten. V was cut by 4 bases and J by 8 bases, with 8 bases left in between. The CDR3 runs 12 residues. Germline CDR1 KGHDR, CDR2 SFDVKD. The chain employs TRBV24-1 and TRBJ2-1; unclear D gene. The sample was PBMCs or T cells enriched from blood (not recorded which). This receptor was taken from a man younger than 40 who had recovered from COVID-19. Written as DNA, the CDR3 is TGTGCCACCAGTGAACAGTGGGATGAGCAGTTCTTC. Translating it yields CATSEQWDEQFF.